Shown below are 6 T cell receptor beta chains from a single sample sequenced in a study of shared clonotypes between healthy human individuals. Method: immunoSEQ multiplex PCR; TCRdb's copy keeps in-frame clones and lacks some. The profile covers more than 400,000 clones, with roughly 95% appearing a single time and approximately 0.06% taken by the ten largest. Sequences were obtained from naive CD4+ T cells sorted from blood. Sample subset: CD45RA+ positively selected. The source is a woman in her 30s in good health.

The chain joins TRBV7-7 to TRBJ2-5; TRBD2 aligns across 11 bases. CDR1 SSHAT and CDR2 FNYEAQ come from the germline V gene (reference sequence). This CDR3 has 17 residues. The ends lost 5 bases at V and 3 bases at J; junction bases unmatched: 11. The CDR3 spells CASSRLAGKGDKETQYF. As DNA, the CDR3 is TGTGCCAGCAGCCGACTAGCGGGAAAAGGGGATAAAGAGACCCAGTACTTC.

J is TRBJ2-1 and V is TRBV2, with 10 positions matching TRBD1. Germline CDR1 SNHLY, CDR2 FYNNEI. There are 14 residues in the CDR3. Trimming cost V 7 bases and J 2 bases; bases outside gene matches: 2. This CDR3 reads CASTGQGAYNEQFF. For the CDR3, the DNA is TGTGCCAGCACCGGACAGGGGGCCTACAATGAGCAGTTCTTC. Supplemented by reference TRBV2 and TRBJ2-1, the full variable domain reads EPEVTQTPSHQVTQMGQEVILRCVPISNHLYFYWYRQILGQKVEFLVSFYNNEISEKSEIFDDQFSVERPDGSNFTLKIRSTKLEDSAMYFCASTGQGAYNEQFFGPGTRLTVL.

The chain couples TRBV11-2 to TRBJ2-7; TRBD2 matches 9 bases. Losses at the gene ends were 5 bases for V and 0 bases for J; bases not matched to a gene: 8. The CDR3 has 16 residues. The germline gives CDR1 SGHAT, CDR2 FQNNGV. The CDR3 sequence is CASSPLFSGSSYEQYF. Written as DNA, the CDR3 is TGTGCCAGCAGCCCTTTATTTAGCGGGAGCTCCTACGAGCAGTACTTC.

V is TRBV18 and J is TRBJ2-1; 11 bases match TRBD2. The CDR3 loop spans 14 amino acids. V trimming: 3 bases; J trimming: 8 bases; junction bases outside the gene matches: 3. Per germline, CDR1 KGHSH and CDR2 LQKENI. CDR3 region: CASSPSGRAYEQFF. In DNA, the CDR3 is TGTGCCAGCTCACCTAGCGGGAGGGCCTATGAGCAGTTCTTC.

The chain employs TRBV25-1 and TRBJ2-2, with 8 bases lining up with TRBD2. Looked up from germline, CDR1 is MGHDK and CDR2 is SYGVNS. The CDR3 is made up of 15 amino acids. With V trimmed by 2 bases and J by 4 bases, 3 bases remained unmatched. CDR3 amino acids: CASSEIAGFTGELFF. The DNA for the CDR3 is TGTGCCAGCAGTGAAATAGCGGGATTCACCGGGGAGCTGTTTTTT.

This chain uses TRBV5-1 with TRBJ1-3; D perhaps matches TRBD1 (6 bases). The germline V gene encodes CDR1 SGHRS and CDR2 YFSETQ. This CDR3 region has 14 residues. V was trimmed by 4 bases and J by 2 bases, leaving 10 bases between them. CDR3: CASSPKGAGNTIYF. In DNA, the CDR3 is TGCGCCAGCAGCCCTAAGGGGGCTGGAAACACCATATATTTT. Complete variable domain (other parts from reference TRBV5-1 and TRBJ1-3): KAGVTQTPRYLIKTRGQQVTLSCSPISGHRSVSWYQQTPGQGLQFLFEYFSETQRNKGNFPGRFSGRQFSNSRSEMNVSTLELGDSALYLCASSPKGAGNTIYFGEGSWLTVV.